This TCR beta chain was obtained from a study of blood T cell repertoires in COVID-19. Study-wide context: Material from acute and convalescent COVID-19 was sourced from the United States, Italy and Spain.

TCRdb's table, derived via immunoSEQ multiplex PCR, lists solely in-frame clones and lacks some. The sample lists 210,000 or so clones, around 80% occurring once. After removal of 0 bases from V and 4 bases from J, the junction contained 9 bases not matched to a gene. The CDR3 loop spans 17 amino acids. Germline V gene data show CDR1 as LGHNA and CDR2 as YNFKEQ. This clone showed up just once. The chain uses TRBV4-2 and TRBJ2-3; 8 bases are shared with TRBD2. This clonotype originated in a man in his sixties who had recovered from COVID-19. Sequencing was carried out using PBMCs or T cells enriched from blood (not recorded which). For the CDR3, the DNA is TGTGCCAGCAGCCAAGATCGCAGCGGGGGCCCCTCAGATACGCAGTATTTT. This translates into CASSQDRSGGPSDTQYF.